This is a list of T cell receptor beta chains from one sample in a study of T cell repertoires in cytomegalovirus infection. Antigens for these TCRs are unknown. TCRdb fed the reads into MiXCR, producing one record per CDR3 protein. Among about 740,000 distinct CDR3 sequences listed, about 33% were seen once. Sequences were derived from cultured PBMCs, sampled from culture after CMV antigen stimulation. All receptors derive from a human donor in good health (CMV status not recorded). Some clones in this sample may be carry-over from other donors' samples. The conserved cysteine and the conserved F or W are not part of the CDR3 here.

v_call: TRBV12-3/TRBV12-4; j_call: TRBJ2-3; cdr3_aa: ASSLWTSGLDTQY
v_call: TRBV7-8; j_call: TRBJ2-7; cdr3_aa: ASTPLAGPGGDEQY
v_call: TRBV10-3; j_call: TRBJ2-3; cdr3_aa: AIQEPAGETDTQY
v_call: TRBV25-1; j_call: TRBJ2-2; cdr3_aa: ASSEFQGFAGELF
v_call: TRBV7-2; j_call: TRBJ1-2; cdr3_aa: ASSEGGGRRLGYT
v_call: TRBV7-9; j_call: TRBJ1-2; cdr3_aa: ASTPLIGNYGYT
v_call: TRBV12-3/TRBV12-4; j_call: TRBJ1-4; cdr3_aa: ASSSRSRTEKLF
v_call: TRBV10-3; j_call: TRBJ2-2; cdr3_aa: AISVTSYPGELF
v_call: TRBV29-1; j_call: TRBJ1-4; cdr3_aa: SPRSAEIATNEKLF
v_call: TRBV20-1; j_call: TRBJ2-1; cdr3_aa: SARAPGQGF
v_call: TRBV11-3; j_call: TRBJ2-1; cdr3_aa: ASSIELGGEQF
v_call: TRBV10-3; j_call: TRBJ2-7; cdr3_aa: ATQGRDKGDEQY
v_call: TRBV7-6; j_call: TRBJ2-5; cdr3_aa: ASSRGPLLGETQY
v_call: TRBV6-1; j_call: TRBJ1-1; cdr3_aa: ASSDNLWTEAF
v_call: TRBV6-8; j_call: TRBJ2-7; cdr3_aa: ASRRGLLSYEQY
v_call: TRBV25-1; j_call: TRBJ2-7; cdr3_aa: ASSERGTPAYEQY
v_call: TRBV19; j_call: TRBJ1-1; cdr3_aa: ASSDMENTEAF
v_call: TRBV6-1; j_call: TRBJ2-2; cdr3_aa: ASSKDRGNTGELF
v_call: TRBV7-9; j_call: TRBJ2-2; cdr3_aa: ASSFVTGPTGELF
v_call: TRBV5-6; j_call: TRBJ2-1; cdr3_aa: ASSSFINEQF
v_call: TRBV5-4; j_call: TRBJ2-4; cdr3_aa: ASSAGPAVFFQY
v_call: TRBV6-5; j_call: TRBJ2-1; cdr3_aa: ASSRRVISLGSNNEQF
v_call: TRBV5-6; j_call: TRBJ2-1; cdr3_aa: ASSWGPGTSGNEQF
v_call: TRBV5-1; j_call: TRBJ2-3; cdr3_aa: ASSTGGRTDTQY
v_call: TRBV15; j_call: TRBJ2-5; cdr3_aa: ATSREGKYRGRWETQY
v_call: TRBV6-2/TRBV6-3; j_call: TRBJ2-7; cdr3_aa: ASSRPPSGRNYEQY
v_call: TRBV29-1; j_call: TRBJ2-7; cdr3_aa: SVESDYGFGEQY
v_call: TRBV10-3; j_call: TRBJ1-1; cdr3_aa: AIRNPTGEGTEAF
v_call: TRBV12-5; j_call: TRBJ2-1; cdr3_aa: ASGRGTSGELEQF
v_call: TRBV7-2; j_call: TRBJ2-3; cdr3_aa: ASSFGQGRGSDTQY
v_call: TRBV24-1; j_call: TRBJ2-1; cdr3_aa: ATSDLRSHNEQF
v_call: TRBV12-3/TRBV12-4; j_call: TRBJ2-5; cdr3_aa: ASSLNQQETQY
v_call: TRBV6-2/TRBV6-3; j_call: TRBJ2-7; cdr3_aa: ASWVAGDSYEQY
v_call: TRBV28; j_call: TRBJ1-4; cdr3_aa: ASSLTNSELF
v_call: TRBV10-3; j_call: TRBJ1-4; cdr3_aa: AISGGTNEKLF
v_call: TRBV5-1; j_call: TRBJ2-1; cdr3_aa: ASSLGGHLQYNEQF
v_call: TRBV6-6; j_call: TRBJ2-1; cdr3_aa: ASSYSVGGNEQF
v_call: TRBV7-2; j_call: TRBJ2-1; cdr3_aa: ASSPNGQGSDEQF
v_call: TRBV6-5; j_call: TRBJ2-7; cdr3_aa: ASSYSAPGQAIYEQY
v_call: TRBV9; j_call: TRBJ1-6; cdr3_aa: ASSVLGTGSPLH
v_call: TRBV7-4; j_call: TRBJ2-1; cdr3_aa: ASSHGTLEQF
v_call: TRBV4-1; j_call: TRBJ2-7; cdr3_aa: ASSPGDSETYEQY
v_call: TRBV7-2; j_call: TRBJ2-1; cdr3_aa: ASRTRDPFHEQF
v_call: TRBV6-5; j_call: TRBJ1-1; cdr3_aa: ASSLNRGDTEAF
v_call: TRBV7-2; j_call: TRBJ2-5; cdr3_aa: ASSQWAGGAGETQY
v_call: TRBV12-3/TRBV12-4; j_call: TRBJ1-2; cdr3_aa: ASSHPGQGYGYT